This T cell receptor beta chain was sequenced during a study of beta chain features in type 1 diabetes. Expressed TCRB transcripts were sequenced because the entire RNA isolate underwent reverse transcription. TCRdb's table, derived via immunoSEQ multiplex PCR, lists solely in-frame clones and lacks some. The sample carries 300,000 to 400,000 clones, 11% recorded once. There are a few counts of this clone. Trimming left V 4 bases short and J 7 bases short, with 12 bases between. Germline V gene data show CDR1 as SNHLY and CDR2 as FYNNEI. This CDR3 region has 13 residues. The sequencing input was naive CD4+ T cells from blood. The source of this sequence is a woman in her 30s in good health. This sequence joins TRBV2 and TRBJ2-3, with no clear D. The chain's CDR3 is CASSVDQANTQYF. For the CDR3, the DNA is TGTGCCAGCAGTGTCGACCAAGCGAATACGCAGTATTTT.